These 30 T cell receptor beta chains share one sample of origin, sequenced in a study of beta chain features in type 1 diabetes. General study points: TCRB CDR3 length was moderately but significantly reduced in all four CD4+ subsets of Type 1 diabetes patients.

Antigens for these TCRs are unknown. Expressed TCRB transcripts were sequenced because the entire RNA isolate underwent reverse transcription. Sequenced by immunoSEQ multiplex PCR; TCRdb stores in-frame clones only, minus some. The sample lists hundreds of thousands of clones, 10% to 15% seen once, with approximately 0.022% in the top ten. The source material was naive CD4+ T cells from blood. These receptors were obtained from a young man with type 1 diabetes.

This clone was seen more than once but under ten times. The sample carries other DNA sequences with the same CDR3. The chain links TRBV7-9 to TRBJ1-2; D gene uncertain. V was trimmed by 5 bases and J by 8 bases, leaving 12 bases between them. Germline V gene lookup returns CDR1 SEHNR and CDR2 FQNEAQ (reference sequence). The CDR3 is 12 amino acids. The CDR3 sequence: CASSPIETGYTF. CDR3 nucleotides: TGTGCCAGCAGCCCAATAGAGACGGGCTACACCTTC.

A word on this clone: The sample contains more than one DNA sequence encoding this CDR3. The rearrangement uses TRBV20-1 and TRBJ2-5; D gene uncertain. The germline CDR1 and CDR2 sequences are DFQATT and SNEGSKA (reference sequence). V lost 3 bases to trimming and J lost 2 bases, with 4 bases between them. The CDR3 is 11 residues long. The CDR3 here is CSARGQETQYF. The CDR3 DNA is TGCAGTGCTAGGGGTCAAGAGACCCAGTACTTC.

CDR3 protein: CASTTAYGYTF. Here the CDR3 DNA reads TGTGCCAGCACTACAGCCTATGGCTACACCTTC. The rearrangement links TRBV6-1 to TRBJ1-2; D not resolved. Per germline, CDR1 MNHNS and CDR2 SASEGT. This CDR3 has 11 residues. V lost 7 bases and J lost 4, with 7 bases in between.

This clone was counted between two and nine times. The J gene is TRBJ1-1, the V gene TRBV30, with 7 bases aligning to TRBD1. The CDR3 is 13 amino acids. The V and J ends lost 5 bases and 1 base, in that order; junction bases with no gene match: 4. Germline V CDR1 and CDR2: GTSNPN, SVGIG (reference sequence). The DNA of the CDR3 is TGTGCCTGGCAGACAGGGAGGAACACTGAAGCTTTCTTT. Protein product: CAWQTGRNTEAFF.

The V and J genes are TRBV28 and TRBJ2-1; 10 positions agree with TRBD2. Unmatched junction bases numbered 11, after V lost 7 bases and J lost 5 bases. The CDR3 spans 16 residues. In germline, CDR1 is MDHEN, CDR2 SYDVKM. As DNA, the CDR3 is TGTGCCAGCACACCCGGAGGACTAGCGGTGGACAATGAGCAGTTCTTC. This translates into CASTPGGLAVDNEQFF.

The V and J genes are TRBV30 and TRBJ2-2; 7 nucleotides match TRBD1. With V trimmed by 2 bases and J by 4 bases, 7 bases remained unmatched. The CDR3 length is 15 residues. Germline V CDR1 and CDR2: GTSNPN, SVGIG (reference sequence). Here the CDR3 DNA reads TGTGCCTGGAGTCCTCGACAGGGTGGCACCGGGGAGCTGTTTTTT. As protein: CAWSPRQGGTGELFF.

The rearrangement joins TRBV28 to TRBJ2-7; no clear D gene. V was pared by 2 bases and J by 4 bases, with 6 bases between. The CDR3 extends over 12 amino acids. Germline-derived CDR1 and CDR2 are MDHEN and SYDVKM. The CDR3 DNA reads as TGTGCCAGCAGTTTAAATGAGTACGAGCAGTACTTC. Translated, it gives CASSLNEYEQYF.

The chain combines TRBV5-1 with TRBJ2-5, with no clear D. From germline, CDR1 is SGHRS and CDR2 YFSETQ. The CDR3 has 14 amino acids. V lost 3 bases, J lost 0 bases, and 9 bases lay in between. CDR3 protein: CASSSGRNQETQYF. As DNA, the CDR3 is TGCGCCAGCAGCTCTGGACGAAACCAAGAGACCCAGTACTTC.

This clone was seen a few times. The chain is built from TRBV7-3 and TRBJ2-2; 7 nucleotides align to TRBD1. J lost 5 bases, V lost 5 bases, and 11 bases had no gene match. Germline lookup yields CDR1 SGHTA and CDR2 FQGTGA. The CDR3 contains 16 residues. CDR3 DNA sequence: TGTGCCAGCAGCCAAGCCGGGACAGCCCAAACCGGGGAGCTGTTTTTT. Translating gives CASSQAGTAQTGELFF.

Only a few counts were recorded for this clone. In the same sample, other DNA sequences code for this CDR3. The J gene is TRBJ2-7, the V gene TRBV7-9; TRBD1 might be the D (5 bases). The germline gives CDR1 SEHNR, CDR2 FQNEAQ (reference sequence). CDR3 length equals 13 residues. V was cut by 4 bases and J by 2 bases, with 9 bases left in between. This CDR3 is CASSSRATYEQYF. Written as DNA, the CDR3 is TGTGCCAGCAGCTCCAGGGCGACCTACGAGCAGTACTTC. The whole variable domain, filled in from reference TRBV7-9 and TRBJ2-7, reads DTGVSQNPRHKITKRGQNVTFRCDPISEHNRLYWYRQTLGQGPEFLTYFQNEAQLEKSRLLSDRFSAERPKGSFSTLEIQRTEQGDSAMYLCASSSRATYEQYFGPGTRLTVT.

This clone was detected only a few times. The chain couples TRBV30 to TRBJ1-4; unclear D gene. Between the trimmed V and J ends, which lost 5 bases and 8 bases, there was a span of 18 bases. The germline gives CDR1 GTSNPN, CDR2 SVGIG (reference sequence). The CDR3 totals 14 residues. As DNA, the CDR3 is TGTGCCTGGGGTCAGAATCCCACCGCCGAAAAACTGTTTTTT. As protein: CAWGQNPTAEKLFF.

This clone was observed a handful of times. The chain uses TRBV27 and TRBJ1-1, with a weak D call TRBD1 (6 bases). In germline, CDR1 is MNHEY, CDR2 SMNVEV (reference sequence). The CDR3 loop spans 15 amino acids. V dropped 5 bases and J dropped 1 base, with 14 bases sitting between them. The CDR3 spells CASSARQEGNTEAFF. In DNA form, the CDR3 reads TGTGCCAGCAGTGCCCGACAGGAGGGGAACACTGAAGCTTTCTTT.

The chain joins TRBV25-1 to TRBJ2-2, with 9 bases identical to TRBD1. Looked up from germline, CDR1 is MGHDK and CDR2 is SYGVNS. The V segment lost 6 bases and the J segment 6 bases; nucleotides outside the gene matches: 14. This CDR3 contains 17 residues. CDR3 DNA: TGTGCCAGCAGAGAGAGCCTGGGACAGGGAGGATCCGGGGAGCTGTTTTTT. Its protein is CASRESLGQGGSGELFF. Full variable domain (remainder filled in from reference TRBV25-1 and TRBJ2-2): EADIYQTPRYLVIGTGKKITLECSQTMGHDKMYWYQQDPGMELHLIHYSYGVNSTEKGDLSSESTVSRIRTEHFPLTLESARPSHTSQYLCASRESLGQGGSGELFFGEGSRLTVL.

This clone was detected a few times. The chain is built from TRBV5-1 and TRBJ1-2, with D perhaps matching TRBD1 (5 bases). Between the trimmed V and J ends, which lost 4 bases and 5 bases, there was a span of 12 bases. Germline V lookup: CDR1 SGHRS, CDR2 YFSETQ. The CDR3 length is 13 residues. The CDR3 DNA follows: TGCGCCAGCAGCGACGGACAAGATTATGGCTACACCTTC. It specifies CASSDGQDYGYTF.

This clone has a handful of counts. The chain joins TRBV10-3 to TRBJ1-2; D not resolved. The CDR3 sequence is 12 residues long. Per germline, CDR1 ENHRY and CDR2 SYGVKD. V shed 0 bases and J shed 8 bases, with 7 bases lying between them. DNA for the CDR3: TGTGCCATCAGTGAGTCCGTGGGCGGCTACACCTTC. Its translation: CAISESVGGYTF.

The table lists this clone with a few counts. This chain links TRBV5-8 with TRBJ2-1; possibly TRBD1 or TRBD2 for D (5 bases each). CDR1 is SGHTS, CDR2 YDEGEE, per germline. The CDR3 runs to 15 residues. V lost 5 bases to trimming and J lost 3 bases, with 15 bases between them. DNA for the CDR3: TGTGCCAGCAGTAGCGCCGGGGCCTACTACAATGAGCAGTTCTTC. This codes for CASSSAGAYYNEQFF.

V and J are TRBV28 and TRBJ1-1, with D unresolved. V lost 5 bases, J lost 0 bases, and 10 bases lay in between. The CDR3 sequence is 14 residues long. The germline V gene has CDR1 MDHEN and CDR2 SYDVKM. CDR3 residues: CASSPSRVNTEAFF. The CDR3 DNA reads as TGTGCCAGCAGTCCCTCTCGGGTGAACACTGAAGCTTTCTTT.

V usage is TRBV29-1 and J usage is TRBJ2-3; 9 positions agree with TRBD2. Germline assignment: CDR1 SQVTM and CDR2 ANQGSEA. V was pared by 2 bases and J by 6 bases, with 6 bases of the junction left unmatched. This CDR3 comprises 14 residues. The CDR3 nucleotides are TGCAGCGTTGAAATTGCGGGGGGGCCCGATACGCAGTATTTT. Translating it yields CSVEIAGGPDTQYF.

The sample holds a few counts of this clone. Other DNA sequences from this sample encode an identical CDR3 as well. The chain couples TRBV29-1 to TRBJ1-2; TRBD1 is a possible D gene (5 bases). Germline V CDR1 and CDR2: SQVTM, ANQGSEA. This CDR3 spans 11 amino acids. V lost 4 bases to trimming and J lost 8 bases, with 11 bases between them. The CDR3 sequence is CSVVGAQGYTF. The CDR3 DNA is TGCAGCGTTGTCGGGGCTCAGGGCTACACCTTC.

The V gene is TRBV7-3, the J gene TRBJ1-5; D is undetermined. Trimming pared 5 bases from V and 0 bases from J, leaving 11 bases between. Per germline, CDR1 SGHTA and CDR2 FQGTGA. The CDR3 sequence is 15 residues long. The CDR3 nucleotides are TGTGCCAGCAGCGCGCAGGACGATAGCAATCAGCCCCAGCATTTT. Amino acids: CASSAQDDSNQPQHF.

This clone appeared a few times. V gene TRBV4-1 combines with J gene TRBJ1-4; D unresolved. Trimming took 2 bases from V and 0 from J, leaving 10 bases between them. CDR1 MGHRA and CDR2 YSYEKL come from the germline V gene. The CDR3 covers 16 residues. The CDR3 DNA sequence: TGCGCCAGCAGCCAATCCGGGTCTTCAACTAATGAAAAACTGTTTTTT. Encoded protein: CASSQSGSSTNEKLFF.

V is TRBV29-1 and J is TRBJ1-2; the match to TRBD1 covers 8 bases. Looked up from germline, CDR1 is SQVTM and CDR2 is ANQGSEA. The CDR3 runs 15 residues. The trim removed 6 bases at V and 4 bases at J, leaving 13 bases unmatched. The CDR3 DNA reads as TGCAGCGTCCCAGGGACAGGAGCTCTATTCTATGGCTACACCTTC. Translation: CSVPGTGALFYGYTF. The full variable domain, in which reference TRBV29-1 and TRBJ1-2 provide the parts outside the CDR3, is SAVISQKPSRDICQRGTSLTIQCQVDSQVTMMFWYRQQPGQSLTLIATANQGSEATYESGFVIDKFPISRPNLTFSTLTVSNMSPEDSSIYLCSVPGTGALFYGYTFGSGTRLTVV.

A few counts support this clone. The CDR3 loop is CAWKRGLHTGHPDEKLFF. CDR3 DNA sequence: TGTGCCTGGAAACGAGGTTTACATACAGGCCACCCAGATGAAAAACTGTTTTTT. The chain carries TRBV30 and TRBJ1-4, with TRBD1 as a possible D gene (5 bases). The CDR3 is 18 residues long. V was cut by 4 bases and J by 6 bases, with 27 bases left in between. Per germline, CDR1 GTSNPN and CDR2 SVGIG (reference sequence).

This clone came up a few times. This chain joins TRBV6-1 and TRBJ2-4; no clear D. The CDR3 extends over 10 amino acids. Trimming cost V 2 bases and J 15 bases, with 8 bases left between them. Germline V gene lookup returns CDR1 MNHNS and CDR2 SASEGT. DNA for the CDR3: TGTGCCAGCAGTGAAATACGCCCGTACTTC. Protein product: CASSEIRPYF.

In this sample, this clone turned up a few times. J is TRBJ2-1 and V is TRBV7-9, with a tentative D call TRBD1 (6 bases). Trimming left V 2 bases short and J 2 bases short, with 10 bases between. The CDR3 is 15 residues long. Germline values: CDR1 SEHNR, CDR2 FQNEAQ (reference sequence). Here the CDR3 DNA reads TGTGCCAGCAGCTTACGAGACAGGACCTACAATGAGCAGTTCTTC. Residues: CASSLRDRTYNEQFF.

This clone has a handful of counts. J is TRBJ2-7 and V is TRBV10-3, with 8 positions matching TRBD1. The CDR3 loop spans 14 amino acids. J gave up 6 bases and V 6 bases, and 10 bases lay outside the gene matches. Germline CDR1 is ENHRY and CDR2 is SYGVKD. For the CDR3, the DNA is TGTGCCATCAGAGTCCGGGACAGGAGTACCGAGCAGTACTTC. It yields the protein CAIRVRDRSTEQYF.

The chain has TRBV7-9 and TRBJ1-2, with TRBD1 identical over 7 bases. CDR3 length: 14 residues. Germline V gene lookup returns CDR1 SEHNR and CDR2 FQNEAQ (reference sequence). V lost 4 bases and J lost 3; bases outside the gene matches: 5. This CDR3 reads CASSSMTGHYGYTF. The CDR3 coding sequence is TGTGCCAGCAGCTCTATGACAGGGCACTATGGCTACACCTTC.

CDR3 region: CASNRGGPATNEKLFF. CDR3 coding DNA: TGCGCCAGCAACAGGGGAGGGCCTGCAACTAATGAAAAACTGTTTTTT. The rearrangement uses TRBV5-1 and TRBJ1-4; 7 bases line up with TRBD1. CDR1 is SGHRS and CDR2 is YFSETQ in the germline V gene. This CDR3 has 16 amino acids. V was clipped by 6 bases and J by 0 bases; unmatched bases: 8.

This clone was observed a few times. CDR3 in DNA: TGTGCCAGCAGCTTCGACACGTCCGAGCAGTACTTC. Translation gives CASSFDTSEQYF. This chain joins TRBV7-9 and TRBJ2-7; D uncertain. Trimming cost V 3 bases and J 6 bases, with 9 bases left between them. The CDR3 runs to 12 residues. Germline lookup yields CDR1 SEHNR and CDR2 FQNEAQ (reference sequence). Full variable domain (rest looked up from reference TRBV7-9 and TRBJ2-7): DTGVSQNPRHKITKRGQNVTFRCDPISEHNRLYWYRQTLGQGPEFLTYFQNEAQLEKSRLLSDRFSAERPKGSFSTLEIQRTEQGDSAMYLCASSFDTSEQYFGPGTRLTVT.

J is TRBJ1-4 and V is TRBV5-1; D ambiguous. Germline V gene lookup returns CDR1 SGHRS and CDR2 YFSETQ. The CDR3 spans 17 residues. V was trimmed by 0 bases and J by 0 bases, leaving 12 bases between them. This CDR3 is CASSLESGRATNEKLFF. CDR3 coding DNA: TGCGCCAGCAGCTTGGAATCGGGTCGAGCAACTAATGAAAAACTGTTTTTT.